A selection of T cell receptor beta chains follows, all from one sample in a study of response to subunit inactivated influenza vaccine. TCRdb independently ran MiXCR on the RT-PCR reads; one entry per CDR3 protein. The sample lists over 150,000 distinct CDR3 sequences; roughly 8.7% were seen once. The sample was non-naive T cells sorted from PBMCs, taken on the day of vaccination. Source of these receptors: a man aged 45 to 65 who received an inactivated influenza vaccine. Both conserved end residues are part of each CDR3.

v_call: TRBV20-1
cdr3_aa: CSARDLYEGEQYF

v_call: TRBV29-1
cdr3_aa: CSVEYRKDTQYF

v_call: TRBV6-1
cdr3_aa: CASRKQGLETQYF

v_call: TRBV4-3
cdr3_aa: CASSPTLGEQYLNTEAFF

v_call: TRBV5-1
cdr3_aa: CASTPSTGESAGYTF

v_call: TRBV7-8
cdr3_aa: CASSPRGSGKANTEAFF

v_call: TRBV6-2/TRBV6-3
cdr3_aa: CATGDRPSYEQYF

v_call: TRBV28
cdr3_aa: CASSLQARLSGNTIYF

v_call: TRBV7-2
cdr3_aa: CASSFQTGSRETQYF

v_call: TRBV2
cdr3_aa: CASIPRRDSHYEQYF

v_call: TRBV7-2
cdr3_aa: CASSLAPGRGQPQHF

v_call: TRBV27
cdr3_aa: CASSLSGRPNYEQYF

v_call: TRBV18
cdr3_aa: CASSQGLVTEQFF

v_call: TRBV4-1
cdr3_aa: CASSQALAVTGGRAEAFF

v_call: TRBV3-1
cdr3_aa: CASSQEGSNEQFF

v_call: TRBV5-1
cdr3_aa: CASSPDGATGANVLTF

v_call: TRBV7-8
cdr3_aa: CASSLTAQGVETQYF

v_call: TRBV25-1
cdr3_aa: CASSVRADSPLHF

v_call: TRBV12-3/TRBV12-4
cdr3_aa: CASRPPVGGRTTEAFF

v_call: TRBV30
cdr3_aa: CAWRGTGQNYGYTF

v_call: TRBV5-1
cdr3_aa: CASSLGGDERDF

v_call: TRBV12-3/TRBV12-4
cdr3_aa: CASSLTGGLYTGELFF

v_call: TRBV20-1
cdr3_aa: CSARARDRVNYGYTF

v_call: TRBV4-1
cdr3_aa: CASSQGVGSLSPLHF

v_call: TRBV12-3/TRBV12-4
cdr3_aa: CASSPSWEETQYF

v_call: TRBV7-2
cdr3_aa: CASSLVGLAGADTQYF